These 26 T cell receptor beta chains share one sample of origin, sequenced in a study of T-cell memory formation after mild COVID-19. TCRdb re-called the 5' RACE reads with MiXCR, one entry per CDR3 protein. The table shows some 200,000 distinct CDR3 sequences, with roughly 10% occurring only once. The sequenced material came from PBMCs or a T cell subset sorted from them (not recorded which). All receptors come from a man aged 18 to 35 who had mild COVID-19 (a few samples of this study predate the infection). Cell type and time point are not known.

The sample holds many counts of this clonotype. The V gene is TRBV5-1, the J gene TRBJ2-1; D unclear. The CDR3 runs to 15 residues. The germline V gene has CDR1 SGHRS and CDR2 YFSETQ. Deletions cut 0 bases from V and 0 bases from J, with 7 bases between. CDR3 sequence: CASSLAASSYNEQFF. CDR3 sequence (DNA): TGCGCCAGCAGCTTGGCGGCTTCCTCCTACAATGAGCAGTTCTTC.

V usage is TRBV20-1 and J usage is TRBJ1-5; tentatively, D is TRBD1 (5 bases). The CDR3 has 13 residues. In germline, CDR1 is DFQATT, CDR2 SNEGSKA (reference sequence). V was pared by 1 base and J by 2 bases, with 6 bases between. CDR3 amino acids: CSARGGGNQPQHF. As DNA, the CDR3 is TGCAGTGCTAGAGGGGGGGGCAATCAGCCCCAGCATTTT.

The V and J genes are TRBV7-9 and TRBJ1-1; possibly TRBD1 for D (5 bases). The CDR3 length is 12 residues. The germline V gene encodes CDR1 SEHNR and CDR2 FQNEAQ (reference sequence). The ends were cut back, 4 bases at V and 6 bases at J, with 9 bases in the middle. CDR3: CASSSQVSEAFF. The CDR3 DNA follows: TGTGCCAGCAGCTCACAGGTCTCTGAAGCTTTCTTT.

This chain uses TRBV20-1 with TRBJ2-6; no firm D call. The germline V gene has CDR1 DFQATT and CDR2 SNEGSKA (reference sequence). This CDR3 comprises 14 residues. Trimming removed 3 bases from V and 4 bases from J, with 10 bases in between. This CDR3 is CSASRVGGANVLTF. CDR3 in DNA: TGCAGTGCTAGTAGGGTTGGAGGGGCCAACGTCCTGACTTTC.

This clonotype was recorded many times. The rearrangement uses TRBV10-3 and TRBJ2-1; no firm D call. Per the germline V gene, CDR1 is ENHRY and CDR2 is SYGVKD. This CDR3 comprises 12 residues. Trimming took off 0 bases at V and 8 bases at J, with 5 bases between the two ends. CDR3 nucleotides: TGTGCCATCAGTGAGTCGACCCATGAGCAGTTCTTC. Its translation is CAISESTHEQFF.

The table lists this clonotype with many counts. The CDR3 region has the DNA TGTGCCAGCAGTTACTTTGCCGGGGGTCCGTCTGGGGCCAACGTCCTGACTTTC. Its translation is CASSYFAGGPSGANVLTF. This sequence joins TRBV6-5 and TRBJ2-6, with D perhaps TRBD2 (6 bases). CDR1 is MNHEY, CDR2 SVGAGI, per germline. The CDR3 runs to 18 residues. V was pared by 1 base and J by 1 base, with 14 bases between.

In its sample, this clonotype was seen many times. For the CDR3, the DNA is TGTGCCACCGGGACAGCGGCAAGCTCCTACGAGCAGTACGTC. Its protein product is CATGTAASSYEQYV. The chain carries TRBV28 and TRBJ2-7; 7 bases line up with TRBD1. From germline, CDR1 is MDHEN and CDR2 SYDVKM. V was clipped by 10 bases and J by 0 bases; unmatched bases: 9. The CDR3 totals 14 residues.

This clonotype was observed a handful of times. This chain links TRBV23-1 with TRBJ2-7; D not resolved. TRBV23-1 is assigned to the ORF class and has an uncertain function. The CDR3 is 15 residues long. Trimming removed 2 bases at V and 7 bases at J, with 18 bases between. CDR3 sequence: CASSQPRSSSDEQYF. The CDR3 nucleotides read TGCGCCAGCAGTCAACCCCGCTCCTCATCGGATGAGCAGTACTTC.

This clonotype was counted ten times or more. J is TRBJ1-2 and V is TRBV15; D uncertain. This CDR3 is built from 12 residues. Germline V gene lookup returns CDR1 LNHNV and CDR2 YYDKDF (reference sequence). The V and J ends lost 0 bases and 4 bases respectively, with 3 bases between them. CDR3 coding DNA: TGTGCCACCAGCAGAGACGCCTATGGCTACACCTTC. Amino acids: CATSRDAYGYTF.

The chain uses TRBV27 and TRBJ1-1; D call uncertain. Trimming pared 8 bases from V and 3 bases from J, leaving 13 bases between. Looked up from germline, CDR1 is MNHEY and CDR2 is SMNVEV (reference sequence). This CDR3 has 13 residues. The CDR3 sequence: CASSPRRDTEAFF. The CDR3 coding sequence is TGTGCCAGCTCCCCCCGACGGGACACTGAAGCTTTCTTT.

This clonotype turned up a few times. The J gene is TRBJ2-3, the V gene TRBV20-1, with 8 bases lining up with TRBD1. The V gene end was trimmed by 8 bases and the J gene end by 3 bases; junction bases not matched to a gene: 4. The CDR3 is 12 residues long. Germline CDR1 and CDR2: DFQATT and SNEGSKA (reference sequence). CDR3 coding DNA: TGCAGTCCCCGGACAGGGACAGATACGCAGTATTTT. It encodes CSPRTGTDTQYF.

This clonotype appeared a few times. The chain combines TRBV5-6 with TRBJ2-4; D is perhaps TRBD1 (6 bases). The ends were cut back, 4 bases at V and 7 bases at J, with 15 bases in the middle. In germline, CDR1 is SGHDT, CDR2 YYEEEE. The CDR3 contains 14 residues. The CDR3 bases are TGTGCCAGCAGCCGACTTGGAACAGGGAACATTCAGTACTTC. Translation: CASSRLGTGNIQYF.

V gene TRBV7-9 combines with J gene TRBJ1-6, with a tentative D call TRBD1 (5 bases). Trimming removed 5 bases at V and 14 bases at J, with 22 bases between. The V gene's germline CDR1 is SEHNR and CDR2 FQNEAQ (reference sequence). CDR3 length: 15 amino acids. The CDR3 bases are TGTGCCAGCAGCGAAACTGAGGTCCGCGGGGGGTCCCTCCACTTT. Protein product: CASSETEVRGGSLHF. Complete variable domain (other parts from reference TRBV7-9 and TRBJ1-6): DTGVSQNPRHKITKRGQNVTFRCDPISEHNRLYWYRQTLGQGPEFLTYFQNEAQLEKSRLLSDRFSAERPKGSFSTLEIQRTEQGDSAMYLCASSETEVRGGSLHFGNGTRLTVT.

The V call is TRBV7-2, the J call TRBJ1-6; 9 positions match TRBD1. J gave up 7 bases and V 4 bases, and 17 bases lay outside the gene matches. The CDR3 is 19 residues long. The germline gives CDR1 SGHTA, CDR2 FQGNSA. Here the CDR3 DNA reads TGTGCCAGCAGCTGGATCCTCCGGGACAGGGACTTACGGAATTCACCCCTCCACTTT. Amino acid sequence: CASSWILRDRDLRNSPLHF.

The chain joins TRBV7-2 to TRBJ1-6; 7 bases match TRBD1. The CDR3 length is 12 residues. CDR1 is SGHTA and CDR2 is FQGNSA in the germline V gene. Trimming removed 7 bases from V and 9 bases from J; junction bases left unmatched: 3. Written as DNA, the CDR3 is TGTGCCAGCACCCGGGACAGTTCACCCCTCCACTTT. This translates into CASTRDSSPLHF.

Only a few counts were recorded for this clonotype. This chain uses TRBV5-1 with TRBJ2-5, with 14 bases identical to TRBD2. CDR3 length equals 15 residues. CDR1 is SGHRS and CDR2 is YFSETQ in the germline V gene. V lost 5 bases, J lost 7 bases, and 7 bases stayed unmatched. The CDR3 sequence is CASSLTSGGAGTQYF. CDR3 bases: TGCGCCAGCAGTTTGACTAGCGGGGGGGCAGGGACCCAGTACTTC.

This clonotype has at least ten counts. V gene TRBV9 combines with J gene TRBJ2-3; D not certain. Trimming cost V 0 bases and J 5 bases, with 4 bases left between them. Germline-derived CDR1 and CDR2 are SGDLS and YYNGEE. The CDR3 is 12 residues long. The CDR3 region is CASSVDRDTQYF. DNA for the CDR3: TGTGCCAGCAGCGTAGATAGAGATACGCAGTATTTT. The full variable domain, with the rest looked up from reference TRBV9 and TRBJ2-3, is DSGVTQTPKHLITATGQRVTLRCSPRSGDLSVYWYQQSLDQGLQFLIQYYNGEERAKGNILERFSAQQFPDLHSELNLSSLELGDSALYFCASSVDRDTQYFGPGTRLTVL.

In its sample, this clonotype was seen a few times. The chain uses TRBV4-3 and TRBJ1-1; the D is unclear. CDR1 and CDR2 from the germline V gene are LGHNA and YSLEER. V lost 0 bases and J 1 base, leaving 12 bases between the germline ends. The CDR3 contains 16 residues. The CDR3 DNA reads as TGCGCCAGCAGCCAAGAAAGGCGTCTGGAGAACACTGAAGCTTTCTTT. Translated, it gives CASSQERRLENTEAFF.

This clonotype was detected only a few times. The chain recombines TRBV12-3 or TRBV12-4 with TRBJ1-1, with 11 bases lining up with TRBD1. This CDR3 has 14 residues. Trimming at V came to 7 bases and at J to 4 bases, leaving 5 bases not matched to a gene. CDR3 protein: CASTTGQGVTEAFF. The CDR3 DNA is TGTGCCAGCACCACGGGACAGGGGGTCACTGAAGCTTTCTTT.

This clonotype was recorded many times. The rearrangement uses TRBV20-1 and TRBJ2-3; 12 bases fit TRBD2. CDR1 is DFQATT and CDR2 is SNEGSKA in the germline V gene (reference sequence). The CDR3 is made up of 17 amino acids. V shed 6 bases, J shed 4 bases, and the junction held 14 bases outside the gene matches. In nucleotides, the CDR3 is TGCAGTGCCGAAGTACCCCTAGCGGGGGGGCCCGCAGATACGCAGTATTTT. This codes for CSAEVPLAGGPADTQYF.

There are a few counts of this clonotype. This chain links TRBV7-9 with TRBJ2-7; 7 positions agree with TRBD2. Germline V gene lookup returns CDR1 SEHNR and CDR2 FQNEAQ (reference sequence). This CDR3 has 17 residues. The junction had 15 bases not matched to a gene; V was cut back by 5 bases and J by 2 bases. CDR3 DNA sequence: TGTGCCAGCAGCCCTACTCCGGGACGGGGGGTCGCCTACGAGCAGTACTTC. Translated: CASSPTPGRGVAYEQYF.

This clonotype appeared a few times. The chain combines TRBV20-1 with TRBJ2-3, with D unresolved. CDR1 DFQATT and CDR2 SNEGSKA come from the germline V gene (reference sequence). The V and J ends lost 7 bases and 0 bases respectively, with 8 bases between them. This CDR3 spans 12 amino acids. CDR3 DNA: TGCAGTGAGGCGTCTAGCACAGATACGCAGTATTTT. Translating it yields CSEASSTDTQYF.

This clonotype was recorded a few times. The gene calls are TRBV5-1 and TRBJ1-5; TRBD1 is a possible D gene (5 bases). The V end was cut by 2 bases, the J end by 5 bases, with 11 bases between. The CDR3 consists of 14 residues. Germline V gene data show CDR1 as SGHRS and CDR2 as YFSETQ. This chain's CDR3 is CASSFQGDDQPQHF. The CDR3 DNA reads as TGCGCCAGCAGCTTCCAGGGAGACGATCAGCCCCAGCATTTT.

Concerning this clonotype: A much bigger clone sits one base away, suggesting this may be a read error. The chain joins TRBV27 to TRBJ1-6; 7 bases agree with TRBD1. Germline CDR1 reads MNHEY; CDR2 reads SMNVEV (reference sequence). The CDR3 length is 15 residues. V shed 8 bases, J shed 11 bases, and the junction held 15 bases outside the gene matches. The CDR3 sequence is CASRAQGGAGTPLHF. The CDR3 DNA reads TGTGCCAGCCGTGCCCAGGGGGGCGCTGGGACACCCCTCCACTTT.

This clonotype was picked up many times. The CDR3 sequence: CSAVTTGDNEQFF. The DNA for the CDR3 is TGCAGTGCGGTCACGACAGGCGACAATGAGCAGTTCTTC. The rearrangement links TRBV20-1 to TRBJ2-1; possible D gene TRBD1, 6 bases. The germline gives CDR1 DFQATT, CDR2 SNEGSKA (reference sequence). V was clipped by 6 bases and J by 5 bases, with 14 bases between them. The CDR3 consists of 13 residues.

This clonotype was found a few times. CDR3 DNA sequence: TGTGCCAGCAGCGGATCAGGGGTTTCGTATGGCTACACCTTC. Protein sequence: CASSGSGVSYGYTF. The chain has TRBV25-1 and TRBJ1-2, with a weak D call TRBD1 (6 bases). Germline V gene sequence: CDR1 MGHDK, CDR2 SYGVNS. Trimming took 6 bases from V and 5 from J, leaving 16 bases between them. This CDR3 spans 14 amino acids.